The T cell receptor beta chain described here comes from a study of post-analysis software for immune sequencing data. Notes on the study in general: Significantly decreased normalized Chao1 diversity was recorded for multiple sclerosis patients relative to controls. When patients were compared with controls, about five TRBV segments were more frequent, TRBV5-6, TRBV5-1 and TRBV20-1 among them. Co-batched samples clustered tightly together by F measure.

Sequencing libraries made from TCR beta cDNA carried unique molecular identifiers. Via MiXCR, TCRdb re-called the PCR reads, giving one row per CDR3 protein. The table has about 760,000 distinct CDR3 sequences, 25% to 30% seen once. Concerning this clonotype: Its antigen remains unidentified.

V was trimmed by 8 bases and J by 3 bases, leaving 16 bases between them. The CDR3 contains 14 residues. Germline loops: CDR1 MGHDK, CDR2 SYGVNS. The TCR originated in a girl aged 10-17 years with multiple sclerosis. The sample taken for sequencing was blood. The V gene is TRBV25-1, the J gene TRBJ1-1; D is unresolved. The CDR3 here is CASRTRSGDTEAFF. As DNA, the CDR3 is TGTGCCAGCCGGACGCGTAGTGGGGACACTGAAGCTTTCTTT. The full variable domain, its missing parts supplied by reference TRBV25-1 and TRBJ1-1, is EADIYQTPRYLVIGTGKKITLECSQTMGHDKMYWYQQDPGMELHLIHYSYGVNSTEKGDLSSESTVSRIRTEHFPLTLESARPSHTSQYLCASRTRSGDTEAFFGQGTRLTVV.